The T cell receptor beta chain described here comes from a study of blood T cell repertoires in COVID-19. Overall study context: Specimens from acute and convalescent COVID-19 originated in the United States, Italy and Spain. Sources were T cells, B-cell-depleted T cells, or PBMCs; the material itself was cDNA or gDNA.

Per the authors' pipeline: Estimated nucleated cell counts came from reference gene primer amplification. The assay was immunoSEQ multiplex PCR, and TCRdb's table has in-frame clones only and misses some. V and J calls plus clone size are reproduced from that table; the DNA served to infer D and trimming. The data contain 140,000 to 150,000 clones, around 90% of them singletons. CDR3 length equals 15 residues. Germline loops: CDR1 MNHEY, CDR2 SVGAGI. The ends lost 4 bases at V and 9 bases at J; junction bases unmatched: 10. The chain employs TRBV6-5 and TRBJ2-1; 9 bases are a match to TRBD1. The sequenced sample was PBMCs or T cells enriched from blood (not recorded which). The TCR sequence derives from a woman between 40 and 50 years old who had been exposed to COVID-19. CDR3 amino acids: CASSSKGTGSSEQFF. The CDR3 DNA reads TGTGCCAGCAGTTCCAAGGGGACAGGGTCAAGTGAGCAGTTCTTC.